This TCR beta chain was documented in a study of T cells after yellow fever vaccination. Study-wide context: Each low-cell-number fraction was prepared by means of SMART-Seq v4 Ultra Low Input.

TCRdb called the 5' RACE reads again in MiXCR, with one record for every CDR3 protein. This sample has some 670,000 distinct CDR3 sequences, with approximately 13% found just once. This CDR3 contains 13 residues. Trimming took off 10 bases at V and 10 bases at J, with 23 bases between the two ends. In germline, CDR1 is MNHEY, CDR2 SVGEGT. Study-level points and caveats: The booster saw the reappearance of most primary-vaccination clones (approximately 97% CD4, roughly 90% CD8). Abundant bulk-population clonotypes could contaminate the FACS-sorted repertoires. CD4 and CD8 compartments shared a small share of clonotypes, likely from convergent recombination.

As for this clonotype: Antigen: not known.

V gene TRBV6-2 or TRBV6-3 combines with J gene TRBJ2-7; D is ambiguous. This sample comprised PBMCs, obtained on the day of the yellow fever booster vaccination. This sequence was found in a man in his thirties or forties who received the YFV17D yellow fever vaccine. Written as DNA, the CDR3 is TGTGCCACCACTCCCGAACGGAACCCCGATCAGTACTTC. The encoded protein is CATTPERNPDQYF.